This TCR beta chain stems from a study of T-cell memory formation after mild COVID-19. Across the whole study: TCR clusters largely stayed donor specific. Findings and caveats of the study: CD4/CD8 balance held among clones contracting day 15 to 85, and later expanders leaned CD4+. CD4+ contracting clones lay mainly in CM and EM, CD8+ ones in EMRA.

Using constant-segment primers, 5'RACE produced TCR alpha and TCR beta cDNA libraries carrying sample barcodes and UMIs. TCRdb independently ran MiXCR on the 5' RACE reads; one entry per CDR3 protein. The sample includes 550,000 to 700,000 distinct CDR3 sequences, 18% of them seen just once. This clonotype has more than one count but fewer than ten. Its antigen is undetermined. The CDR3 sequence is 12 residues long. Per germline, CDR1 SGHTA and CDR2 FQGNSA. The V and J ends lost 0 bases and 9 bases respectively, with 3 bases between them. This receptor was obtained from an adult woman who had mild COVID-19 (a few samples of this study predate the infection). Cell type and time point are not known. The chain joins TRBV7-2 to TRBJ1-6; unclear D gene. The specimen sequenced was PBMCs or a T cell subset sorted from them (not recorded which). CDR3 sequence reads: CASSLAVSPLHF. CDR3 nucleotides: TGTGCCAGCAGCTTAGCGGTTTCACCCCTCCACTTT.